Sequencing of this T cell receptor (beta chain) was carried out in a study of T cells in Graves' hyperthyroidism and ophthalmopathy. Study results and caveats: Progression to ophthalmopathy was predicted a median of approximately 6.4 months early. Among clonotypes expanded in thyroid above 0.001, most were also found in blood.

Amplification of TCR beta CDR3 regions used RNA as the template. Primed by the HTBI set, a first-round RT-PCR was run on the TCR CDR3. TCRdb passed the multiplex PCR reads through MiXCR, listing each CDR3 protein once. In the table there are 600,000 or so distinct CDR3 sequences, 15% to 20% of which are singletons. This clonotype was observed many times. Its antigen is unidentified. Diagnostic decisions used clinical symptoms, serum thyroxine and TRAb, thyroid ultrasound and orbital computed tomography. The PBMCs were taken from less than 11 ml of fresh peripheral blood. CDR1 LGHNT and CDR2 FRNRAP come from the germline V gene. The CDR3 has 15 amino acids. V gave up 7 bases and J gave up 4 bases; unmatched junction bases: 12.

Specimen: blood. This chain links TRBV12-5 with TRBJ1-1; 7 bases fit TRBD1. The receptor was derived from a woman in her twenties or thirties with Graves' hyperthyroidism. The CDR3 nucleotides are TGTGCTAGTGCTCGACAGGGTCTGGTTAGCACTGAAGCTTTCTTT. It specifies CASARQGLVSTEAFF.